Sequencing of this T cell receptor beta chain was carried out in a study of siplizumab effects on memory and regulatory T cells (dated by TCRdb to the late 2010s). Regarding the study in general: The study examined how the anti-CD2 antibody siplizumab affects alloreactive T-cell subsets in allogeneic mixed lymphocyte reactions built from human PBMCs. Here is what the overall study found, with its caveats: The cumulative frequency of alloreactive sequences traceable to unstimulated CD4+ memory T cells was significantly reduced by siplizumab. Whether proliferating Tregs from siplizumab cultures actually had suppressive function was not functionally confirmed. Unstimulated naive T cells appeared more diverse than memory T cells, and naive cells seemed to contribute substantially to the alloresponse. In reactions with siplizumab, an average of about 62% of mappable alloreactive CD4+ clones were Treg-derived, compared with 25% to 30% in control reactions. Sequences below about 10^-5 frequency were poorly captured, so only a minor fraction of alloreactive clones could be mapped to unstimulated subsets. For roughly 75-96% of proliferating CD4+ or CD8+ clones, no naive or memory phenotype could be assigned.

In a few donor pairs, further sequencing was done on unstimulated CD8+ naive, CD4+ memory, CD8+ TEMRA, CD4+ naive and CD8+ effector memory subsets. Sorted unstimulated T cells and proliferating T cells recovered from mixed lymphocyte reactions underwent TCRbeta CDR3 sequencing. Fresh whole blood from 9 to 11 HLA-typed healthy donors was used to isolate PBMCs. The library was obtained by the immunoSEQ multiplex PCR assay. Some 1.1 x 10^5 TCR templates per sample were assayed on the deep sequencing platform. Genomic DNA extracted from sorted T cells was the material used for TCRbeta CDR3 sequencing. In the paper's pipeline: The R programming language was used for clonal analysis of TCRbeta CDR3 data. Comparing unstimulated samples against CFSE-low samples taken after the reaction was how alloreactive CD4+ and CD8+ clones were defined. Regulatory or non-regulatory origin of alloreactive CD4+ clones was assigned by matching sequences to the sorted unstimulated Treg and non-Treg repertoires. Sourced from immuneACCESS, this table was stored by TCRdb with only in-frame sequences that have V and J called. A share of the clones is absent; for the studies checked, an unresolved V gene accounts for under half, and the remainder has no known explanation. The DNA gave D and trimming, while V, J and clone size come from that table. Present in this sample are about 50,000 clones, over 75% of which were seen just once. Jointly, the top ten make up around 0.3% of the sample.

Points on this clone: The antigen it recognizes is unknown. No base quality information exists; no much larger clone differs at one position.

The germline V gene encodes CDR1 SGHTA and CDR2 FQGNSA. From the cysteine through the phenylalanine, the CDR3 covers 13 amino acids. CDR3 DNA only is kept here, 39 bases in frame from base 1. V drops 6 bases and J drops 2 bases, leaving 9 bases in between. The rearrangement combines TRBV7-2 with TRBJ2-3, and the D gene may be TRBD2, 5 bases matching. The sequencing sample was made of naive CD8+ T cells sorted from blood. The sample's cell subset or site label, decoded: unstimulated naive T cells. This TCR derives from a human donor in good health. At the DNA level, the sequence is TGTGCCAGCAGACAGAGGGTCACAGATACGCAGTATTTT. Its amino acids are CASRQRVTDTQYF.